Each of the 27 T cell receptor beta chains below was sequenced from the same sample in a study of memory CD8 T cells in hepatitis C reinfection. The table came from immunoSEQ multiplex PCR; TCRdb's copy has only in-frame clones and leaves some out. This repertoire shows some 46,000 clones, 80% to 90% found once; its top ten account for 0.72%. Time point here: late/post reinfection, 12 to 24 weeks after detection. TCR sequencing was done directly ex vivo on sorted cells, without expansion in vitro. Sequencing used naive CD8+ T cells sorted from blood. These receptors originate from a man aged 18 to 29 with hepatitis C virus infection.

The DNA for the CDR3 is TGCGCCAGCAGCGAAGCCCCTAGCGGGAGTGATGAGACCCAGTACTTC. Protein: CASSEAPSGSDETQYF. The chain is built from TRBV4-1 and TRBJ2-5; 10 positions match TRBD2. The J segment lost 5 bases and the V segment lost 5 bases, leaving 11 bases of the junction unmatched. The CDR3 has 16 amino acids. Germline CDR1 reads MGHRA; CDR2 reads YSYEKL.

The chain links TRBV4-2 to TRBJ1-1; D possibly corresponds to TRBD1 (5 bases). This CDR3 has 12 residues. Germline CDR1 and CDR2: LGHNA and YNFKEQ. V dropped 7 bases and J dropped 5 bases, with 11 bases sitting between them. The CDR3 region has the DNA TGTGCCAGCACTCCGGGGGGAACTGAAGCTTTCTTT. It encodes CASTPGGTEAFF.

In DNA form, the CDR3 reads TGTGCCAGCAGGCCGATCCCGGGACTTGAGACCCAGTACTTC. Residues: CASRPIPGLETQYF. The chain carries TRBV7-9 and TRBJ2-5; the D gene is possibly TRBD2 (6 bases). This CDR3 spans 14 amino acids. Germline V gives CDR1 SEHNR, CDR2 FQNEAQ (reference sequence). V gave up 6 bases and J gave up 5 bases, with 16 bases separating them.

This clone was found once. CDR3 in DNA: TGTGCCAGCAGCTTAGATGGTTTATGGGACAGGGGGTCAGATACGCAGTATTTT. Amino acid sequence: CASSLDGLWDRGSDTQYF. The chain uses TRBV11-2 and TRBJ2-3, with 11 bases identical to TRBD1. The V and J ends lost 0 bases and 4 bases, in that order; junction bases with no gene match: 9. The CDR3 has 18 amino acids. Germline V gene sequence: CDR1 SGHAT, CDR2 FQNNGV.

This chain uses TRBV27 with TRBJ2-3; 8 nucleotides match TRBD1. The CDR3 contains 13 residues. Germline V gene lookup returns CDR1 MNHEY and CDR2 SMNVEV (reference sequence). J was trimmed by 10 bases and V by 7 bases; bases with no gene match: 10. The CDR3 nucleotides read TGTGCCAGCACAGGGGGCCTAGGGAGCGCGCAGTATTTT. The encoded protein is CASTGGLGSAQYF.

The gene calls are TRBV7-9 and TRBJ2-3, with 10 nucleotides matching TRBD2. The CDR3 consists of 17 residues. J lost 2 bases, V lost 4 bases, and 9 bases had no gene match. CDR1 is SEHNR, CDR2 FQNEAQ, per germline (reference sequence). CDR3 sequence reads: CASSSLPTSGYTDTQYF. In nucleotides, the CDR3 is TGTGCCAGCAGCTCTCTCCCGACTAGCGGGTACACAGATACGCAGTATTTT.

V and J are TRBV5-1 and TRBJ2-7, with 9 bases that match TRBD1. CDR3 length: 15 residues. Germline assignment: CDR1 SGHRS and CDR2 YFSETQ. V lost 4 bases and J lost 0; bases outside the gene matches: 5. The CDR3 here is CASSHGTGSSYEQYF. The CDR3 coding sequence is TGCGCCAGCAGCCACGGGACAGGGAGCTCCTACGAGCAGTACTTC.

This chain connects TRBV6-1 to TRBJ1-1; D may be TRBD1 (5 bases). Per germline, CDR1 MNHNS and CDR2 SASEGT. The CDR3 runs to 15 residues. V was clipped by 1 base and J by 1 base, with 10 bases between them. The CDR3 sequence: CASSEGGSGNTEAFF. DNA of the CDR3: TGTGCCAGCAGTGAAGGGGGCTCGGGGAACACTGAAGCTTTCTTT.

The chain joins TRBV27 to TRBJ1-2; D gene ambiguous. The CDR3 has 14 residues. The germline V gene encodes CDR1 MNHEY and CDR2 SMNVEV (reference sequence). V lost 6 bases and J lost 0, with 11 bases in between. CDR3 amino acids: CASSPVETNYGYTF. CDR3 nucleotides: TGTGCCAGCAGCCCAGTGGAGACTAACTATGGCTACACCTTC.

Here the CDR3 DNA reads TGTGCCAGCTCAGACCCCGGACAGACCTTCTATGGCTACACCTTC. This gives the protein CASSDPGQTFYGYTF. The rearrangement joins TRBV18 to TRBJ1-2; a possible D gene is TRBD1 (6 bases). CDR1 and CDR2 (germline): KGHSH, LQKENI. Deletions cut 5 bases from V and 4 bases from J, with 17 bases between. This CDR3 comprises 15 residues.

The genes are TRBV4-2 and TRBJ2-7, with 12 bases aligning to TRBD2. V shed 0 bases and J 7 bases; nucleotides not matched to a gene: 7. CDR1 and CDR2 (germline): LGHNA, YNFKEQ. The CDR3 has 16 amino acids. CDR3 coding DNA: TGTGCCAGCAGCCAAGAACTAGCGGGAGGAGGGGAGGAGCAGTACTTC. Translation gives CASSQELAGGGEEQYF.

The genes are TRBV5-1 and TRBJ2-1, with TRBD1 identical over 9 bases. Trimming at V came to 4 bases and at J to 8 bases, leaving 7 bases not matched to a gene. Germline V lookup: CDR1 SGHRS, CDR2 YFSETQ. CDR3 length: 14 amino acids. CDR3 region: CASSQSGTGYEQFF. In DNA, the CDR3 is TGCGCCAGCAGCCAATCCGGGACAGGGTATGAGCAGTTCTTC.

The genes are TRBV6-5 and TRBJ2-1, with 8 bases aligning to TRBD1. Trimming removed 2 bases from V and 2 bases from J; junction bases left unmatched: 2. The CDR3 covers 15 residues. The germline V gene has CDR1 MNHEY and CDR2 SVGAGI. As DNA, the CDR3 is TGTGCCAGCAGTTACGGGACAGGAGCCTACAATGAGCAGTTCTTC. Encoded protein: CASSYGTGAYNEQFF.

The rearrangement uses TRBV10-3 and TRBJ2-3, with a weak D call TRBD2 (6 bases). V was trimmed by 1 base and J by 0 bases, leaving 11 bases between them. Germline CDR1 and CDR2: ENHRY and SYGVKD. The CDR3 covers 16 residues. CDR3 coding DNA: TGTGCCATCAGTGAGTATTTAGCGGAAAGCACAGATACGCAGTATTTT. This codes for CAISEYLAESTDTQYF.

This clone has a single count. The V call is TRBV2, the J call TRBJ2-2, with 7 bases that match TRBD2. The V gene end was trimmed by 3 bases and the J gene end by 2 bases; junction bases not matched to a gene: 12. This CDR3 has 18 amino acids. Looked up from germline, CDR1 is SNHLY and CDR2 is FYNNEI. This CDR3 is CASSEGPSSGVNTGELFF. In nucleotides, the CDR3 is TGTGCCAGCAGTGAGGGCCCGTCCAGCGGGGTTAACACCGGGGAGCTGTTTTTT.

In nucleotides, the CDR3 is TGTGCCAGCTCACCACCAGGGGACGAGCAGTACTTC. Its protein is CASSPPGDEQYF. The rearrangement links TRBV18 to TRBJ2-7, with D possibly TRBD1 on 5 matching bases. Germline V lookup: CDR1 KGHSH, CDR2 LQKENI. This CDR3 is 12 amino acids long. V dropped 0 bases and J dropped 5 bases, with 5 bases sitting between them.

The chain is built from TRBV19 and TRBJ2-2, with 12 bases fitting TRBD2. This CDR3 is built from 16 residues. Germline CDR1 LNHDA, CDR2 SQIVND (reference sequence). The J segment lost 7 bases and the V segment lost 7 bases, leaving 10 bases of the junction unmatched. CDR3 residues: CASNLPSGGAVGELFF. The CDR3 bases are TGTGCCAGTAACCTCCCTAGCGGGGGGGCCGTCGGGGAGCTGTTTTTT. Based on the CDR3 plus reference TRBV19 and TRBJ2-2, the full variable domain is DGGITQSPKYLFRKEGQNVTLSCEQNLNHDAMYWYRQDPGQGLRLIYYSQIVNDFQKGDIAEGYSVSREKKESFPLTVTSAQKNPTAFYLCASNLPSGGAVGELFFGEGSRLTVL.

The chain joins TRBV2 to TRBJ2-7; D might be TRBD2 (5 bases). CDR1 and CDR2 from the germline V gene are SNHLY and FYNNEI. The V gene lost 3 bases and the J gene lost 4 bases, with 19 bases spanning the gap. This CDR3 has 16 amino acids. This chain's CDR3 is CASSESKGEAVYEQYF. Written as DNA, the CDR3 is TGTGCCAGCAGTGAGTCGAAGGGAGAGGCGGTATACGAGCAGTACTTC.

This clone occurred a few times. The CDR3 loop reads CASSEIPSSYNSPLHF. In DNA, the CDR3 is TGTGCCAGCAGTGAGATCCCGAGCTCCTATAATTCACCCCTCCACTTT. The V and J genes are TRBV6-1 and TRBJ1-6, with D unclear. The CDR3 is 16 amino acids. V was cut by 3 bases and J by 0 bases, with 9 bases left in between. CDR1 MNHNS and CDR2 SASEGT come from the germline V gene.

This sequence joins TRBV28 and TRBJ1-4, with D possibly TRBD1 on 6 matching bases. The V end was cut by 4 bases, the J end by 10 bases, with 25 bases between. Germline V gene data show CDR1 as MDHEN and CDR2 as SYDVKM. The CDR3 consists of 17 residues. The CDR3: CASSSWGGAQSFGKLFF. CDR3 bases: TGTGCCAGCAGTTCTTGGGGGGGGGCTCAGTCTTTTGGAAAACTGTTTTTT.

This clone was recorded once. This chain joins TRBV27 and TRBJ2-7; weak D call: TRBD1 (5 bases). V lost 0 bases, J lost 1 base, and 10 bases lay in between. Looked up from germline, CDR1 is MNHEY and CDR2 is SMNVEV (reference sequence). The CDR3 runs 15 residues. The CDR3 nucleotides are TGTGCCAGCAGTTTATCGAGCCCAGGGTCCTACGAGCAGTACTTC. It codes for CASSLSSPGSYEQYF.

Notes on this clone: Other DNA sequences in the same sample also yield this CDR3. The chain carries TRBV7-9 and TRBJ2-1, with a weak D call TRBD1 (6 bases). V was cut by 9 bases and J by 8 bases, with 14 bases left in between. The CDR3 consists of 12 residues. CDR1 is SEHNR, CDR2 FQNEAQ, per germline (reference sequence). CDR3 in amino acids: CASSPQGDEQFF. CDR3 coding DNA: TGTGCCAGTAGCCCACAGGGAGATGAGCAGTTCTTC.

The chain recombines TRBV27 with TRBJ2-1, with TRBD2 matching over 8 bases. The V gene end was trimmed by 6 bases and the J gene end by 4 bases; junction bases not matched to a gene: 5. The CDR3 covers 14 residues. The V gene's germline CDR1 is MNHEY and CDR2 SMNVEV (reference sequence). For the CDR3, the DNA is TGTGCCAGCAGGAGGGGACTAGGTTACAATGAGCAGTTCTTC. It yields the protein CASRRGLGYNEQFF.

This chain uses TRBV7-2 with TRBJ2-7; possibly TRBD2 for D (5 bases). V was clipped by 5 bases and J by 5 bases, with 16 bases between them. The CDR3 totals 14 residues. Looked up from germline, CDR1 is SGHTA and CDR2 is FQGNSA. CDR3 DNA: TGTGCCAGCAGCCCTACTAGAGCTCTGGACGAGCAGTACTTC. Protein: CASSPTRALDEQYF.

V gene TRBV7-9 combines with J gene TRBJ1-4, with unresolved D. CDR1 SEHNR and CDR2 FQNEAQ come from the germline V gene (reference sequence). This CDR3 spans 13 amino acids. V lost 7 bases and J lost 6, with 12 bases in between. CDR3 DNA: TGTGCCAGCAAGGACTTGGACGATGAAAAACTGTTTTTT. Translating it yields CASKDLDDEKLFF.

V usage is TRBV6-5 and J usage is TRBJ2-7; TRBD1 aligns across 7 bases. V gave up 6 bases and J gave up 5 bases; unmatched junction bases: 10. CDR1 and CDR2 (germline): MNHEY, SVGAGI. This CDR3 region has 14 residues. The CDR3 DNA reads as TGTGCCAGCAGCCCACTGACAGGGTTCGACGAGCAGTACTTC. Protein: CASSPLTGFDEQYF.

This rearrangement joins TRBV4-1 to TRBJ2-1, with TRBD2 matching 10 bases. Germline CDR1 is MGHRA and CDR2 is YSYEKL. With 5 bases clipped from V and 1 base from J, the junction kept 5 bases outside the gene matches. This CDR3 is 16 amino acids long. The CDR3 protein is CASSWTSGGSYNEQFF. The DNA of the CDR3 is TGCGCCAGCAGCTGGACTAGCGGAGGGTCCTACAATGAGCAGTTCTTC.